This entry lists 30 T cell receptor beta chains sequenced from one sample in a study of T cells in localized non-small cell lung cancer (dated by TCRdb to 2018 to 2021). Library creation used the immunoSEQ multiplex PCR assay. The source is immuneACCESS, and TCRdb retained only in-frame sequences with V and J called. Part of the clones is not carried over; for the studies checked, unresolved V genes explain less than half of this, and the remainder is unexplained. Recorded for this sample are approximately 52,000 clones; 75% to 90% of them occurred a single time. In total, the top ten clones hold 18% of the sample. The sequences come from peripheral blood, collected before any cancer treatment. These receptors were taken from a male donor aged 60 or over with stage III squamous cell lung carcinoma.

In the case of this clone: Other DNA sequences of this sample code for an identical CDR3. V gene TRBV11-2 combines with J gene TRBJ1-1; D ambiguous. The CDR3 loop spans 13 amino acids. Trimming cost V 4 bases and J 0 bases, with 6 bases left between them. The germline CDR1 and CDR2 sequences are SGHAT and FQNNGV. CDR3 DNA: TGTGCCAGCAGCTCCTCCCTGAACACTGAAGCTTTCTTT. This translates into CASSSSLNTEAFF.

The J gene is TRBJ1-6, the V gene TRBV7-9, with 8 bases lining up with TRBD1. Germline values: CDR1 SEHNR, CDR2 FQNEAQ (reference sequence). This CDR3 spans 16 amino acids. Germline trimming cut 6 bases from V and 7 bases from J; bases unmatched to any gene: 11. For the CDR3, the DNA is TGTGCCAGCAGTTCGCCCGCGACAGGGGTCAATTCACCCCTCCACTTT. It yields the protein CASSSPATGVNSPLHF.

This chain uses TRBV2 with TRBJ2-3; 9 bases are a match to TRBD2. With V trimmed by 9 bases and J by 3 bases, 7 bases remained unmatched. The CDR3 is 14 amino acids. CDR1 is SNHLY, CDR2 FYNNEI, per germline. Written as DNA, the CDR3 is TGTGCCAGTCTAAGCGGGGGGCGGACAGATACGCAGTATTTT. This sequence encodes CASLSGGRTDTQYF.

The gene calls are TRBV7-9 and TRBJ2-1, with a tentative D call TRBD1 (5 bases). The CDR3 consists of 14 residues. Trimming left V 4 bases short and J 1 base short, with 8 bases between. Per germline, CDR1 SEHNR and CDR2 FQNEAQ (reference sequence). CDR3 sequence: CASSSRQSYNEQFF. DNA of the CDR3: TGTGCCAGCAGCTCCCGACAGTCCTACAATGAGCAGTTCTTC.

This rearrangement joins TRBV20-1 to TRBJ1-1, with TRBD1 as a possible D gene (5 bases). Trimming left V 5 bases short and J 11 bases short, with 15 bases between. CDR3 length equals 11 residues. Per the germline V gene, CDR1 is DFQATT and CDR2 is SNEGSKA (reference sequence). Written as DNA, the CDR3 is TGCAGTGCTCGGGACTTCGAAGGGGCTTTCTTT. Amino acid sequence: CSARDFEGAFF.

The V and J genes are TRBV28 and TRBJ2-1; D gene uncertain. Between the trimmed V and J ends, which lost 5 bases and 9 bases, there was a span of 20 bases. From germline, CDR1 is MDHEN and CDR2 SYDVKM. The CDR3 extends over 15 amino acids. The CDR3 DNA reads TGTGCCAGCAGTAGTGATTTCTCCGCAGACGGTGAGCAGTTCTTC. It codes for CASSSDFSADGEQFF.

V usage is TRBV27 and J usage is TRBJ1-1; TRBD1 agrees at 9 bases. The CDR3 loop spans 16 amino acids. The V segment lost 1 base and the J segment 3 bases; nucleotides outside the gene matches: 6. CDR1 and CDR2 (germline): MNHEY, SMNVEV (reference sequence). CDR3 sequence (DNA): TGTGCCAGCAGTTTATTAAGGACAGGGGTGGACACTGAAGCTTTCTTT. It yields the protein CASSLLRTGVDTEAFF.

The chain has TRBV7-2 and TRBJ1-1, with D possibly matching TRBD1 (6 bases). Germline V lookup: CDR1 SGHTA, CDR2 FQGNSA. This CDR3 has 14 amino acids. The V gene lost 3 bases and the J gene lost 3 bases, with 11 bases spanning the gap. The CDR3 DNA reads as TGTGCCAGCAGCTTCCGGACAGCTGACACTGAAGCTTTCTTT. This codes for CASSFRTADTEAFF.

This rearrangement joins TRBV7-9 to TRBJ2-3; D unresolved. With 6 bases removed from V and 6 bases from J, the gap between germline ends came to 10 bases. This CDR3 is 12 amino acids long. Germline assignment: CDR1 SEHNR and CDR2 FQNEAQ (reference sequence). The CDR3 DNA reads TGTGCCAGCAGTTCCCATGGGGATACGCAGTATTTT. It codes for CASSSHGDTQYF.

V usage is TRBV30 and J usage is TRBJ1-3; D uncertain. V lost 0 bases and J 1 base, leaving 10 bases between the germline ends. The CDR3 has 15 residues. The germline V gene has CDR1 GTSNPN and CDR2 SVGIG (reference sequence). In DNA, the CDR3 is TGTGCCTGGAGTGTATCAATATTATCTGGAAACACCATATATTTT. It is translated as CAWSVSILSGNTIYF.

This clone is a singleton in its sample. The V and J genes are TRBV9 and TRBJ1-5; 7 positions agree with TRBD1. CDR3 length: 15 residues. CDR1 and CDR2 from the germline V gene are SGDLS and YYNGEE. V lost 4 bases and J lost 4; bases outside the gene matches: 8. CDR3 amino acids: CASSLAAGGNQPQHF. The CDR3 region has the DNA TGTGCCAGCAGCCTAGCGGCAGGGGGGAATCAGCCCCAGCATTTT.

This clone has a single count. The V and J genes are TRBV5-1 and TRBJ2-3, with D unclear. The germline gives CDR1 SGHRS, CDR2 YFSETQ. V dropped 0 bases and J dropped 4 bases, with 12 bases sitting between them. The CDR3 sequence is 15 residues long. As DNA, the CDR3 is TGCGCCAGCAGCTTGGTCTTAGGGTTAGCAGATACGCAGTATTTT. This encodes CASSLVLGLADTQYF.

This clone turned up a few times. This chain uses TRBV6-1 with TRBJ2-1; 10 nucleotides line up with TRBD2. Trimming at V came to 5 bases and at J to 3 bases, leaving 4 bases not matched to a gene. The CDR3 runs 15 residues. CDR1 is MNHNS, CDR2 SASEGT, per germline. Here the CDR3 DNA reads TGTGCCAGCAGTCTACTAGCGGGGAGCTACAATGAGCAGTTCTTC. Translating it yields CASSLLAGSYNEQFF.

The chain recombines TRBV5-1 with TRBJ1-1, with a weak D call TRBD1 (6 bases). The CDR3 runs 13 residues. V lost 0 bases to trimming and J lost 3 bases, with 6 bases between them. Germline V CDR1 and CDR2: SGHRS, YFSETQ. The CDR3 reads CASSLGQDTEAFF. The CDR3 DNA sequence: TGCGCCAGCAGCTTGGGACAGGACACTGAAGCTTTCTTT.

The V call is TRBV5-1, the J call TRBJ1-1; a possible D gene is TRBD1 (6 bases). V was clipped by 5 bases and J by 10 bases, with 24 bases between them. Germline V lookup: CDR1 SGHRS, CDR2 YFSETQ. CDR3 length: 15 amino acids. The CDR3 is CASRDTQGTTGSAFF. CDR3 nucleotide sequence: TGCGCCAGCAGGGACACTCAGGGGACGACCGGTTCAGCTTTCTTT.

The genes are TRBV11-2 and TRBJ2-5; weak D call: TRBD2 (5 bases). From germline, CDR1 is SGHAT and CDR2 FQNNGV. Trimming stripped 0 bases from V and 1 base from J, with 12 bases between. This CDR3 contains 16 residues. This chain's CDR3 is CASSLDGRTPQETQYF. For the CDR3, the DNA is TGTGCCAGCAGCTTAGATGGTCGGACTCCCCAAGAGACCCAGTACTTC. The full variable domain, completed using reference TRBV11-2 and TRBJ2-5, is EAGVAQSPRYKIIEKRQSVAFWCNPISGHATLYWYQQILGQGPKLLIQFQNNGVVDDSQLPKDRFSAERLKGVDSTLKIQPAKLEDSAVYLCASSLDGRTPQETQYFGPGTRLLVL.

The chain joins TRBV18 to TRBJ2-2; no reliable D call. The CDR3 contains 14 residues. Trimming shortened V by 2 bases and J by 4 bases, and 8 bases separated the two germline ends. Germline V CDR1 and CDR2: KGHSH, LQKENI. CDR3 loop: CASSPKLTTGELFF. The CDR3, as DNA: TGTGCCAGCTCACCAAAATTAACCACCGGGGAGCTGTTTTTT.

The chain employs TRBV21-1 and TRBJ2-7; the D call TRBD2 from the table was never checked on the DNA. TRBV21-1 is marked as a pseudogene. The CDR3 consists of 15 residues. The CDR3 region is CASSIRLVVRYEQYF. The CDR3 DNA is TGTGCCAGCAGCATTCGACTAGTAGTGAGATACGAGCAGTACTTC.

The chain recombines TRBV7-6 with TRBJ2-5; the D is unclear. Germline CDR1 reads SGHVS; CDR2 reads FNYEAQ. V shed 2 bases and J shed 5 bases, with 18 bases lying between them. This CDR3 has 16 residues. CDR3 residues: CASSLLLTTARETQYF. In DNA, the CDR3 is TGTGCCAGCAGCTTACTCTTGACAACAGCCCGGGAGACCCAGTACTTC.

This sequence joins TRBV27 and TRBJ2-7, with 9 bases lining up with TRBD1. This CDR3 has 14 residues. V lost 6 bases, J lost 3 bases, and 6 bases stayed unmatched. Germline V lookup: CDR1 MNHEY, CDR2 SMNVEV (reference sequence). CDR3 DNA: TGTGCCAGCAGGGGACAGGGAAATTTCTACGAGCAGTACTTC. This gives the protein CASRGQGNFYEQYF.

The rearrangement joins TRBV2 to TRBJ2-1, with 9 bases matching TRBD2. With 7 bases clipped from V and 5 bases from J, the junction kept 9 bases outside the gene matches. Germline loops: CDR1 SNHLY, CDR2 FYNNEI. This CDR3 has 15 residues. Here the CDR3 DNA reads TGTGCCAGCATCCCTGTAGCGGGGGCAGACAATGAGCAGTTCTTC. Translation gives CASIPVAGADNEQFF.

The V gene is TRBV18, the J gene TRBJ2-1, with 10 positions matching TRBD2. The CDR3 runs to 13 residues. CDR1 is KGHSH and CDR2 is LQKENI in the germline V gene. The ends lost 2 bases at V and 10 bases at J; junction bases unmatched: 2. This CDR3 reads CASSPGTSAEQFF. In DNA, the CDR3 is TGTGCCAGCTCACCAGGGACTAGCGCAGAGCAGTTCTTC.

The chain recombines TRBV7-2 with TRBJ2-3, with 9 bases matching TRBD1. The germline V gene encodes CDR1 SGHTA and CDR2 FQGNSA. After removal of 3 bases from V and 3 bases from J, the junction contained 1 base not matched to a gene. This CDR3 contains 14 residues. The CDR3 DNA follows: TGTGCCAGCAGCTTGACAGGGGGGACAGATACGCAGTATTTT. It is translated as CASSLTGGTDTQYF.

The table lists this clone with a few counts. The chain carries TRBV7-9 and TRBJ1-6; D gene unclear. Germline lookup yields CDR1 SEHNR and CDR2 FQNEAQ (reference sequence). Trimming removed 3 bases at V and 8 bases at J, with 11 bases between. The CDR3 runs 14 residues. The CDR3 DNA reads as TGTGCCAGCAGCTTCGGGGTCCCCTATTCACCCCTCCACTTT. Protein sequence: CASSFGVPYSPLHF.

Written as DNA, the CDR3 is TGTGCCAGCAGGAAACAGGGGTTAAGCTCCTACGAGCAGTACTTC. Its protein product is CASRKQGLSSYEQYF. The chain recombines TRBV27 with TRBJ2-7, with TRBD1 matching over 7 bases. The germline CDR1 and CDR2 sequences are MNHEY and SMNVEV (reference sequence). Trimming removed 6 bases from V and 0 bases from J; junction bases left unmatched: 8. The CDR3 runs 15 residues.

This chain joins TRBV6-4 and TRBJ1-2; D is unresolved. CDR1 and CDR2 from the germline V gene are MRHNA and SNTAGT. CDR3 length equals 16 residues. V gave up 4 bases and J gave up 8 bases, with 23 bases separating them. The CDR3 DNA is TGTGCCAGCAGTGTCGATCGCGCGGTCCTACCCGGAGGCTACACCTTC. This encodes CASSVDRAVLPGGYTF.

This clone showed up just once. The V gene is TRBV6-5, the J gene TRBJ1-5; D possibly corresponds to TRBD1 (6 bases). Trimming removed 2 bases from V and 6 bases from J, with 11 bases in between. The CDR3 covers 14 residues. The germline gives CDR1 MNHEY, CDR2 SVGAGI. Here the CDR3 reads CASSYGGQAQPQHF. In nucleotides, the CDR3 is TGTGCCAGCAGTTACGGGGGGCAGGCTCAGCCCCAGCATTTT.

This rearrangement joins TRBV18 to TRBJ2-7, with 8 bases matching TRBD1. Losses at the gene ends were 3 bases for V and 2 bases for J; bases not matched to a gene: 3. Per the germline V gene, CDR1 is KGHSH and CDR2 is LQKENI. The CDR3 loop spans 14 amino acids. The CDR3 DNA is TGTGCCAGCTCACCTCAGGACAGGGCCTACGAGCAGTACTTC. Amino acid sequence: CASSPQDRAYEQYF.

This chain links TRBV5-4 with TRBJ1-1, with D unclear. The germline V and J ends were trimmed by 3 bases and 0 bases, with 6 bases remaining between them. Looked up from germline, CDR1 is SGHNT and CDR2 is YYREEE (reference sequence). This CDR3 has 13 amino acids. CDR3 residues: CASSSFMNTEAFF. The CDR3 DNA reads TGTGCCAGCAGCTCCTTCATGAACACTGAAGCTTTCTTT.

The CDR3 sequence is CASRTGGGNQPQHF. CDR3 DNA sequence: TGTGCCAGCAGGACAGGGGGAGGGAATCAGCCCCAGCATTTT. The rearrangement links TRBV6-1 to TRBJ1-5; 9 positions match TRBD1. V trimming: 6 bases; J trimming: 4 bases; junction bases outside the gene matches: 4. The CDR3 runs 14 residues. CDR1 is MNHNS and CDR2 is SASEGT in the germline V gene.